The TCR beta chain under discussion was sequenced for a study of cytomegalovirus exposure and HLA in healthy donors. PCR used 60 Vbeta primers and 13 Jbeta primers. Profiling relied on immunoSEQ multiplex PCR, and the TCRdb table lists in-frame clones only, not all of them. The data hold 75,000 to 90,000 clones, with about four fifths observed a single time. After removal of 2 bases from V and 5 bases from J, the junction contained 2 bases not matched to a gene. This CDR3 contains 13 residues. Germline V gene sequence: CDR1 MNHEY, CDR2 SMNVEV (reference sequence). The sequencing sample was made of PBMCs. The genes are TRBV27 and TRBJ2-7; TRBD1 aligns across 8 bases. The receptor comes from a middle-aged woman in good health and CMV-seropositive. In DNA form, the CDR3 reads TGTGCCAGCAGTTTACAGGGGGCCAACGAGCAGTACTTC. It is translated as CASSLQGANEQYF.